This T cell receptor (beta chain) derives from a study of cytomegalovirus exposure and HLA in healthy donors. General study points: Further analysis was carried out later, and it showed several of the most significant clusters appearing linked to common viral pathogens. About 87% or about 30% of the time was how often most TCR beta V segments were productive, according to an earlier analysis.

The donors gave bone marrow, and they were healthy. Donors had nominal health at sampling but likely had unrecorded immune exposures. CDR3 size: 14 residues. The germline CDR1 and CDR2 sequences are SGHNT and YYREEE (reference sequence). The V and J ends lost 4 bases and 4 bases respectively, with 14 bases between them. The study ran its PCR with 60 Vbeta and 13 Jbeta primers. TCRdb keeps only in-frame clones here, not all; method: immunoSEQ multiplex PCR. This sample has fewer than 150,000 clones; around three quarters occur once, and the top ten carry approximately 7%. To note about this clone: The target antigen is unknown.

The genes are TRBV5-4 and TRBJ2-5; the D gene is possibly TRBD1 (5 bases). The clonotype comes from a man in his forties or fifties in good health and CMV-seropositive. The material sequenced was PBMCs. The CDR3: CASSPWGGRETQYF. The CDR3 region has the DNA TGTGCCAGCAGCCCATGGGGCGGTCGAGAGACCCAGTACTTC.